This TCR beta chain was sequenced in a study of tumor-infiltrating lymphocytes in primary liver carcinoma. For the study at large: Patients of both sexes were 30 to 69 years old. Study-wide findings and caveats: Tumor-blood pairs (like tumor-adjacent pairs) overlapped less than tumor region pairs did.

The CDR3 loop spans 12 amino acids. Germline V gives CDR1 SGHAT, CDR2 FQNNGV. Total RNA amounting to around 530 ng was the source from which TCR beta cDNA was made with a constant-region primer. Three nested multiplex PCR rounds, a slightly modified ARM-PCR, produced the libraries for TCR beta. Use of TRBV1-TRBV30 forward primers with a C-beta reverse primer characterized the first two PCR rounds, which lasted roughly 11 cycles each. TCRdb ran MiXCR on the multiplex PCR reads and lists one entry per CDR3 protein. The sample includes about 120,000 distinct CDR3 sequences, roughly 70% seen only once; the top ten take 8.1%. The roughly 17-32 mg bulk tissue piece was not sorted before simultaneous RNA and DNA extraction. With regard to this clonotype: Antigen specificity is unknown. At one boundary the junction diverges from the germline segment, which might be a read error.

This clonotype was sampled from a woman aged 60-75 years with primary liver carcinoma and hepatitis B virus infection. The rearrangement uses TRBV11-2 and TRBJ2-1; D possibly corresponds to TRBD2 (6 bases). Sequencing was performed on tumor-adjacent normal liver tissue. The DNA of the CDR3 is TGTGCCAGCAGCTCCGGGAGTCCCGAGCGGTTCTTC. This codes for CASSSGSPERFF.